The 8 T cell receptor beta chains below come from one sample, sequenced in a study of radiation and T cells in renal cell carcinoma (TCRdb year 2020). Libraries were built with the immunoSEQ multiplex PCR assay. The source is immuneACCESS, and TCRdb retained only in-frame sequences with V and J called. Part of the clones is not carried over; for the studies checked, unresolved V genes explain less than half of this, and the remainder is unexplained. The sample table contains more than 4,500 clones; only one count was recorded for around 51% of them. The ten top clones hold approximately 50% of the sample. The sample's time point label, in plain terms: tumor resected at nephrectomy. What this sample's treatment or condition label stands for: 15 Gy SBRT to primary tumor, nephrectomy 4 weeks later. The sample here was tumor tissue, taken from a patient whose treatment included radiotherapy and nephrectomy. The receptors originated from a man aged 55 to 70 with renal cell carcinoma.

This clone has more than one count but fewer than ten. The chain has TRBV27 and TRBJ2-7, with a tentative D call TRBD1 (6 bases). The length of the CDR3 is 15 residues. V gave up 0 bases and J gave up 7 bases, with 16 bases separating them. CDR1 is MNHEY and CDR2 is SMNVEV in the germline V gene (reference sequence). CDR3 bases: TGTGCCAGCAGTTTATCTATGGACAGCGAGTATGAGCAGTACTTC. Protein product: CASSLSMDSEYEQYF.

The rearrangement uses TRBV19 and TRBJ2-5; D unclear. This CDR3 has 14 amino acids. Per the germline V gene, CDR1 is LNHDA and CDR2 is SQIVND (reference sequence). Trimming left V 4 bases short and J 0 bases short, with 9 bases between. The CDR3, as DNA: TGTGCCAGTAGTACCCGACGGTACCAAGAGACCCAGTACTTC. Its protein product is CASSTRRYQETQYF. Combining the CDR3 with reference TRBV19 and TRBJ2-5 gives the whole variable domain DGGITQSPKYLFRKEGQNVTLSCEQNLNHDAMYWYRQDPGQGLRLIYYSQIVNDFQKGDIAEGYSVSREKKESFPLTVTSAQKNPTAFYLCASSTRRYQETQYFGPGTRLLVL.

The gene calls are TRBV27 and TRBJ1-5, with 7 nucleotides matching TRBD1. Germline CDR1 MNHEY, CDR2 SMNVEV (reference sequence). With 6 bases clipped from V and 2 bases from J, the junction kept 10 bases outside the gene matches. This CDR3 region has 16 residues. This CDR3 is CASREQGNNGNQPQHF. The CDR3 region has the DNA TGTGCCAGCAGGGAACAGGGGAATAATGGCAATCAGCCCCAGCATTTT.

The J gene is TRBJ1-1, the V gene TRBV6-5, with D possibly TRBD1 on 5 matching bases. CDR1 is MNHEY, CDR2 SVGAGI, per germline. CDR3 size: 13 residues. V was clipped by 2 bases and J by 7 bases, with 11 bases between them. CDR3 protein: CASSYGGRSEAFF. The CDR3 nucleotides are TGTGCCAGCAGTTACGGGGGGAGGAGTGAAGCTTTCTTT.

This rearrangement joins TRBV7-9 to TRBJ1-2; possibly TRBD1 for D (5 bases). Trimming stripped 5 bases from V and 8 bases from J, with 24 bases between. The CDR3 is 16 amino acids. Germline CDR1 is SEHNR and CDR2 is FQNEAQ (reference sequence). CDR3: CASSHPRGKGLIGYTF. The CDR3 nucleotides read TGTGCCAGCAGCCATCCCCGGGGCAAGGGGCTGATCGGCTACACCTTC.

This clone was counted between two and nine times. V gene TRBV11-2 combines with J gene TRBJ2-7; the D gene could be TRBD1 or TRBD2 (5 bases each). The CDR3 sequence is 11 residues long. Germline V lookup: CDR1 SGHAT, CDR2 FQNNGV. Trimming shortened V by 6 bases and J by 9 bases, and 12 bases separated the two germline ends. CDR3 bases: TGTGCCAGCAGGTTGGGGGATGTGCAGTACTTC. This gives the protein CASRLGDVQYF.

This clone was detected once. The V gene is TRBV28, the J gene TRBJ2-2; 13 nucleotides match TRBD2. Trimming cost V 3 bases and J 3 bases; bases outside gene matches: 4. In germline, CDR1 is MDHEN, CDR2 SYDVKM. The CDR3 spans 17 residues. For the CDR3, the DNA is TGTGCCAGCAGTTTTATAGGACTAGCGGGAGACACCGGGGAGCTGTTTTTT. As protein: CASSFIGLAGDTGELFF.

The chain uses TRBV30 and TRBJ1-1, with a possible D match to TRBD1 (5 bases). Trimming left V 4 bases short and J 0 bases short, with 18 bases between. This CDR3 is 16 amino acids long. Germline lookup yields CDR1 GTSNPN and CDR2 SVGIG (reference sequence). The CDR3, as DNA: TGTGCCTGGACCATGGGGGGGTCGAGGGTGAACACTGAAGCTTTCTTT. Its protein is CAWTMGGSRVNTEAFF.